The sequence of this T cell receptor (beta chain) was determined in a study of T-cell reconstitution after alpha-beta-depleted transplantation in children. Regarding the study as a whole: Once a year had passed after transplant, T-cell counts and diversity came mostly from newly produced T cells.

This clonotype was detected ten times or more. Its antigen is not known. As it was prepared, the TCRbeta library received unique molecular identifiers. TCRdb fed the PCR reads into MiXCR, producing one record per CDR3 protein. This table holds about 460,000 distinct CDR3 sequences, approximately 10% found once. The germline V and J ends were trimmed by 4 bases and 5 bases, with 26 bases remaining between them. Looked up from germline, CDR1 is SGHRS and CDR2 is YFSETQ. This CDR3 is built from 18 residues. This sequence joins TRBV5-1 and TRBJ2-3; tentatively, D is TRBD2 (7 bases). This specimen was PBMCs, taken before TCRalphabeta/CD19-depleted stem cell transplant. The TCR sequence derives from a child aged 2 to 10 with inherited bone marrow failure, due to receive a stem cell transplant. CDR3 sequence reads: CASSPSIVYGGGQDTQYF. The CDR3 DNA is TGCGCCAGCAGCCCCTCCATTGTTTATGGCGGGGGCCAAGATACGCAGTATTTT.